This T cell receptor beta chain was profiled in a study of identifying expanded T cells in peripheral blood. Profiled with immunoSEQ multiplex PCR; TCRdb holds only in-frame clones, not every one. The sample includes tens of thousands of clones, approximately 90% seen only once; the top ten take about 3%. Per the germline V gene, CDR1 is LNHDA and CDR2 is SQIVND (reference sequence). Trimming left V 3 bases short and J 8 bases short, with 17 bases between. The length of the CDR3 is 15 residues. Healthy donors had no documented immune events, such as infections, while sampled. This receptor was obtained from a person aged 18-69 years in good health. The source material was blood. The genes are TRBV19 and TRBJ2-1, with D possibly TRBD2 on 6 matching bases. The CDR3: CASSIRGRMEDEQFF. Written as DNA, the CDR3 is TGTGCCAGTAGTATTCGAGGGAGGATGGAGGATGAGCAGTTCTTC.